What follows are 27 T cell receptor beta chains derived from one specimen sequenced in a study of post-analysis software for immune sequencing data. Study-level points and caveats: Included in a set of about five TRBV segments more frequent in patients than controls were TRBV5-6, TRBV5-1 and TRBV20-1.

Antigens of these TCRs are unknown. The TCR beta cDNA libraries contained unique molecular identifiers. TCRdb analysed the PCR reads with MiXCR anew, one entry per CDR3 protein. The table lists around 200,000 distinct CDR3 sequences, approximately 28% of them singletons, with roughly 3.4% in the top ten. Sequencing was performed on blood. These receptor sequences come from a girl younger than 18 with multiple sclerosis.

This clonotype was seen ten or more times. The gene calls are TRBV28 and TRBJ2-1; D is unresolved. The germline V and J ends were trimmed by 2 bases and 0 bases, with 11 bases remaining between them. Germline values: CDR1 MDHEN, CDR2 SYDVKM. CDR3 size: 16 residues. The CDR3 is CASSLIVRSSYNEQFF. CDR3 DNA: TGTGCCAGCAGTTTAATTGTGAGGAGCTCCTACAATGAGCAGTTCTTC.

This clonotype has a single count. Just one base apart from a much larger clone, this may be a read error. The gene calls are TRBV5-1 and TRBJ2-7; D is uncertain. The germline gives CDR1 SGHRS, CDR2 YFSETQ. This CDR3 spans 12 amino acids. CDR3 sequence reads: CVSSLRPYEQYF. DNA for the CDR3: TGCGTCAGCAGCTTGAGGCCCTACGAGCAGTACTTC.

The CDR3 DNA is TGTGCCAGCAGCTTGGACAGGGGTTATGGCTACACCTTC. Amino acids: CASSLDRGYGYTF. The gene calls are TRBV7-3 and TRBJ1-2, with TRBD1 matching over 9 bases. J gave up 5 bases and V 3 bases, and 1 base lay outside the gene matches. The germline V gene has CDR1 SGHTA and CDR2 FQGTGA. This CDR3 spans 13 amino acids.

V gene TRBV12-3 or TRBV12-4 combines with J gene TRBJ1-1, with 10 bases matching TRBD1. V shed 5 bases and J 7 bases; nucleotides not matched to a gene: 7. The CDR3 spans 14 residues. The CDR3 DNA sequence: TGTGCCAGCAGTACGGGACAGGGGTATAATGAAGCTTTCTTT. Protein: CASSTGQGYNEAFF.

The gene calls are TRBV15 and TRBJ2-4, with 8 positions matching TRBD1. V lost 5 bases and J lost 7; bases outside the gene matches: 10. The germline CDR1 and CDR2 sequences are LNHNV and YYDKDF (reference sequence). CDR3 length: 15 amino acids. The CDR3 DNA reads as TGTGCCACCAGCCCCCTGGACAGGGAAGGTAACATTCAGTACTTC. Translation: CATSPLDREGNIQYF.

This clonotype was counted only a few times. The rearrangement uses TRBV5-1 and TRBJ2-1; TRBD2 agrees at 11 bases. The germline V gene has CDR1 SGHRS and CDR2 YFSETQ. V gave up 0 bases and J gave up 7 bases; unmatched junction bases: 3. The CDR3 length is 15 residues. This CDR3 reads CASSLGLAGLNEQFF. CDR3 nucleotide sequence: TGCGCCAGCAGCTTGGGACTAGCGGGGCTGAATGAGCAGTTCTTC.

A remark on this clonotype: This may be a read error, as it is one base from a much larger clone. The V gene is TRBV7-9, the J gene TRBJ2-1; a weak D match, TRBD1 (6 bases). The CDR3 length is 17 residues. CDR1 SEHNR and CDR2 FQNEAQ come from the germline V gene (reference sequence). V lost 3 bases to trimming and J lost 12 bases, with 27 bases between them. In DNA, the CDR3 is TGTGCCAGCAGCTTCGTCCTCCCGGACAGCGACGAGAGTGTGCAGTTCTTC. As protein: CASSFVLPDSDESVQFF.

This clonotype was seen repeatedly, ten times or more. The gene calls are TRBV9 and TRBJ2-5; D is uncertain. This CDR3 spans 12 amino acids. V lost 4 bases, J lost 7 bases, and 11 bases lay in between. Germline V CDR1 and CDR2: SGDLS, YYNGEE. CDR3 nucleotide sequence: TGTGCCAGCAGCTCCCCTTTGGGGACCCAGTACTTC. It translates to CASSSPLGTQYF.

Note on this clonotype: Since a much larger clone is just one base distant, this may be a read error. V and J are TRBV29-1 and TRBJ2-5; D call uncertain. V shed 3 bases and J shed 5 bases, with 13 bases lying between them. Per germline, CDR1 SQVTM and CDR2 ANQGSEA. The CDR3 is 13 residues long. The CDR3: CSVETDRGETQYF. Here the CDR3 DNA reads TGCAGCGTTGAGACGGACCGTGGGGAGACCCAGTACTTC.

This clonotype was seen many times. This chain connects TRBV29-1 to TRBJ2-7; D ambiguous. In germline, CDR1 is SQVTM, CDR2 ANQGSEA. Between the trimmed V and J ends, which lost 6 bases and 0 bases, there was a span of 18 bases. The CDR3 extends over 15 amino acids. CDR3 loop: CSVGNSQRSSYEQYF. The DNA for the CDR3 is TGCAGCGTGGGTAATTCTCAGAGGAGCTCCTACGAGCAGTACTTC.

This clonotype was counted between two and nine times. The chain has TRBV5-1 and TRBJ2-7; D perhaps matches TRBD1 (5 bases). The germline gives CDR1 SGHRS, CDR2 YFSETQ. The CDR3 extends over 14 amino acids. V lost 4 bases, J lost 9 bases, and 20 bases lay in between. CDR3 loop: CASSPEDSLRGQYF. The CDR3 nucleotides read TGCGCCAGCAGCCCTGAAGACAGCTTACGAGGGCAGTACTTC. Based on the CDR3 plus reference TRBV5-1 and TRBJ2-7, the full variable domain is KAGVTQTPRYLIKTRGQQVTLSCSPISGHRSVSWYQQTPGQGLQFLFEYFSETQRNKGNFPGRFSGRQFSNSRSEMNVSTLELGDSALYLCASSPEDSLRGQYFGPGTRLTVT.

CDR3 amino acids: CAWSVYHTQAGIDTQYF. The CDR3 bases are TGTGCCTGGAGCGTCTATCACACCCAAGCGGGAATAGATACGCAGTATTTT. The V and J genes are TRBV30 and TRBJ2-3; TRBD2 matches 7 bases. This CDR3 comprises 17 residues. CDR1 is GTSNPN, CDR2 SVGIG, per germline (reference sequence). Trimming at V came to 3 bases and at J to 5 bases, leaving 17 bases not matched to a gene.

There are a few counts of this clonotype. The chain combines TRBV9 with TRBJ1-6; the D gene is possibly TRBD1 (5 bases). This CDR3 is 14 amino acids long. V gave up 4 bases and J gave up 10 bases, with 15 bases separating them. Germline CDR1 and CDR2: SGDLS and YYNGEE. CDR3 bases: TGTGCCAGCAGCTCGGGTTCAGGGATCTCACCCCTCCACTTT. Its translation: CASSSGSGISPLHF. The variable domain in full, completed from reference TRBV9 and TRBJ1-6, reads DSGVTQTPKHLITATGQRVTLRCSPRSGDLSVYWYQQSLDQGLQFLIQYYNGEERAKGNILERFSAQQFPDLHSELNLSSLELGDSALYFCASSSGSGISPLHFGNGTRLTVT.

Concerning this clonotype: A much larger clone lies a single base off, so this may be a read error. This chain uses TRBV6-5 with TRBJ2-7; 10 bases line up with TRBD1. The ends lost 8 bases at V and 7 bases at J; junction bases unmatched: 5. The CDR3 is 12 amino acids. Germline CDR1 reads MNHEY; CDR2 reads SVGAGI. CDR3 region: CASGDRGNEQYF. Here the CDR3 DNA reads TGTGCCAGCGGGGACAGGGGAAATGAGCAGTACTTC.

The CDR3 spells CASSRGTALWGYTF. The CDR3 DNA follows: TGTGCCAGCAGCCGTGGGACGGCCCTTTGGGGCTACACCTTC. The V gene is TRBV14, the J gene TRBJ1-2; D is perhaps TRBD1 (5 bases). Trimming stripped 4 bases from V and 8 bases from J, with 17 bases between. This CDR3 has 14 residues. Looked up from germline, CDR1 is SGHDN and CDR2 is FVKESK. Combining the CDR3 with reference TRBV14 and TRBJ1-2 gives the whole variable domain EAGVTQFPSHSVIEKGQTVTLRCDPISGHDNLYWYRRVMGKEIKFLLHFVKESKQDESGMPNNRFLAERTGGTYSTLKVQPAELEDSGVYFCASSRGTALWGYTFGSGTRLTVV.

This clonotype was recorded once. This sequence may be a read error, since a much larger clone differs from it by one base. The chain uses TRBV3-1 and TRBJ2-7; D is perhaps TRBD1 (7 bases). Germline CDR1 reads LGHDT; CDR2 reads YNNKEL (reference sequence). The CDR3 is 14 amino acids. CDR3 amino acids: CASSAGQTSNEQYF. DNA for the CDR3: TGTGCCAGCAGCGCGGGACAGACCTCCAACGAGCAGTACTTC.

This clonotype was observed a few times. This chain links TRBV15 with TRBJ1-2, with D hard to call. The CDR3 totals 13 residues. Germline CDR1 reads LNHNV; CDR2 reads YYDKDF (reference sequence). V lost 0 bases and J lost 6, with 8 bases in between. This CDR3 reads CATSRDWVDGYTF. The CDR3 coding sequence is TGTGCCACCAGCAGAGATTGGGTAGATGGCTACACCTTC.

In its sample, this clonotype was seen many times. The chain joins TRBV28 to TRBJ1-2; maybe TRBD1 (6 bases). CDR3 length: 15 amino acids. Trimming pared 8 bases from V and 8 bases from J, leaving 24 bases between. Germline assignment: CDR1 MDHEN and CDR2 SYDVKM. This CDR3 is CASGGTRQAIGGYTF. CDR3 in DNA: TGTGCCAGCGGAGGCACCCGACAGGCAATAGGGGGCTACACCTTC.

This clonotype came up many times. In nucleotides, the CDR3 is TGCGCCAGCAGCCAGAGGGACTTTGGCTACGAGCAGTACTTC. This translates into CASSQRDFGYEQYF. This sequence joins TRBV4-1 and TRBJ2-7, with D possibly matching TRBD2 (6 bases). The CDR3 covers 14 residues. Looked up from germline, CDR1 is MGHRA and CDR2 is YSYEKL. Trimming shortened V by 3 bases and J by 3 bases, and 12 bases separated the two germline ends.

This clonotype has ten or more counts. This chain links TRBV29-1 with TRBJ2-3; D not resolved. The CDR3 is 12 residues long. From germline, CDR1 is SQVTM and CDR2 ANQGSEA. V lost 5 bases to trimming and J lost 3 bases, with 9 bases between them. The CDR3 DNA is TGCAGCGTTCTTTCGGGTACAGATACGCAGTATTTT. It yields the protein CSVLSGTDTQYF.

In this sample, this clonotype turned up many times. This chain links TRBV7-2 with TRBJ2-1; no clear D gene. Germline V lookup: CDR1 SGHTA, CDR2 FQGNSA. This CDR3 has 16 residues. Trimming pared 2 bases from V and 3 bases from J, leaving 14 bases between. CDR3 amino acids: CASSLQLTNIYNEQFF. The CDR3 nucleotides read TGTGCCAGCAGCTTACAATTGACAAACATCTACAATGAGCAGTTCTTC.

There are many counts of this clonotype. V and J are TRBV5-1 and TRBJ2-7; maybe TRBD1 (6 bases). The CDR3 covers 13 residues. Trimming took off 0 bases at V and 6 bases at J, with 10 bases between the two ends. CDR1 and CDR2 (germline): SGHRS, YFSETQ. Here the CDR3 reads CASSLVTGGEQYF. CDR3 in DNA: TGCGCCAGCAGCTTGGTGACAGGAGGCGAGCAGTACTTC.

This rearrangement joins TRBV5-6 to TRBJ2-7; TRBD1 matches at 8 bases. CDR1 SGHDT and CDR2 YYEEEE come from the germline V gene. J was trimmed by 4 bases and V by 3 bases; bases with no gene match: 6. The CDR3 runs to 14 residues. The CDR3 is CASSWDRSHYEQYF. As DNA, the CDR3 is TGTGCCAGCAGCTGGGACAGGAGCCATTACGAGCAGTACTTC.

This clonotype has just a few counts. The V call is TRBV5-1, the J call TRBJ1-1; TRBD1 matches 7 bases. The germline CDR1 and CDR2 sequences are SGHRS and YFSETQ. The CDR3 has 15 residues. V gave up 4 bases and J gave up 1 base; unmatched junction bases: 7. This CDR3 is CASSRVTGSNTEAFF. The CDR3 DNA follows: TGCGCCAGCAGCCGGGTGACAGGGTCGAACACTGAAGCTTTCTTT.

This clonotype showed up just a few times. The gene calls are TRBV12-5 and TRBJ1-1; 11 positions agree with TRBD1. This CDR3 is 15 amino acids long. CDR1 and CDR2 from the germline V gene are LGHNT and FRNRAP. After removal of 6 bases from V and 0 bases from J, the junction contained 3 bases not matched to a gene. The CDR3 region is CASGQGQGVNTEAFF. The CDR3 DNA follows: TGTGCTAGTGGACAGGGACAGGGGGTGAACACTGAAGCTTTCTTT.

This clonotype was detected many times. The gene calls are TRBV5-1 and TRBJ2-1; 16 bases are a match to TRBD2. The germline V gene encodes CDR1 SGHRS and CDR2 YFSETQ. V was pared by 4 bases and J by 5 bases, with 6 bases of the junction left unmatched. This CDR3 spans 17 amino acids. As DNA, the CDR3 is TGCGCCAGCAGCCCTTCGGGGACTAGCGGGGGGGACAATGAGCAGTTCTTC. Protein sequence: CASSPSGTSGGDNEQFF.

The chain joins TRBV7-8 to TRBJ1-1; 11 nucleotides align to TRBD1. Germline CDR1 SGHVS, CDR2 FQNEAQ. CDR3 length: 15 amino acids. J gave up 4 bases and V 5 bases, and 6 bases lay outside the gene matches. CDR3 protein: CASSPGQGASTEAFF. In DNA form, the CDR3 reads TGTGCCAGCAGCCCCGGACAGGGGGCGAGCACTGAAGCTTTCTTT.